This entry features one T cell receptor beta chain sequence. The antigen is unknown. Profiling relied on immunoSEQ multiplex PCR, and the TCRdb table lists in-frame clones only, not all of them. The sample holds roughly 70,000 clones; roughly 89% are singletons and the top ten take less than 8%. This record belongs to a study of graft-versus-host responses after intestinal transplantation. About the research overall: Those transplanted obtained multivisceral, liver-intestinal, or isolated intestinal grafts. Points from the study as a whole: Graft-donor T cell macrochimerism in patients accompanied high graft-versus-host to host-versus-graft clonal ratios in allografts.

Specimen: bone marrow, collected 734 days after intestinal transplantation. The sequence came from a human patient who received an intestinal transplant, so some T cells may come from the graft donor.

In DNA, the CDR3 is TGTGCCAGCAGCTTGCAGGGGTCGGGAAACACCATATATTTT. It yields the protein CASSLQGSGNTIYF. The V call is TRBV7-9, the J call TRBJ1-3, with TRBD1 as a possible D gene (6 bases). V was shortened by 3 bases and J by 4 bases, with 10 bases between the two germline ends. There are 14 residues in the CDR3. Looked up from germline, CDR1 is SEHNR and CDR2 is FQNEAQ (reference sequence). The full variable domain, in which reference TRBV7-9 and TRBJ1-3 provide the parts outside the CDR3, is DTGVSQNPRHKITKRGQNVTFRCDPISEHNRLYWYRQTLGQGPEFLTYFQNEAQLEKSRLLSDRFSAERPKGSFSTLEIQRTEQGDSAMYLCASSLQGSGNTIYFGEGSWLTVV.